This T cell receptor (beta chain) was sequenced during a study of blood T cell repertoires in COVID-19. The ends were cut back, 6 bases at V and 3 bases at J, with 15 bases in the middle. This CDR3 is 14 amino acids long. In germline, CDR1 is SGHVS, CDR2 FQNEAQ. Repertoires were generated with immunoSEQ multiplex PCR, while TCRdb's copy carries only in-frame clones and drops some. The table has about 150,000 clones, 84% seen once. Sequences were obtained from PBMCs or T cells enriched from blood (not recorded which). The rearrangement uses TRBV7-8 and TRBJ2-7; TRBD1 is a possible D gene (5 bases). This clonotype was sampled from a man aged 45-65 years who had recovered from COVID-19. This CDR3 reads CASRRETDSYEQYF. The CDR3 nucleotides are TGTGCCAGCAGGCGTGAGACAGACAGCTACGAGCAGTACTTC.